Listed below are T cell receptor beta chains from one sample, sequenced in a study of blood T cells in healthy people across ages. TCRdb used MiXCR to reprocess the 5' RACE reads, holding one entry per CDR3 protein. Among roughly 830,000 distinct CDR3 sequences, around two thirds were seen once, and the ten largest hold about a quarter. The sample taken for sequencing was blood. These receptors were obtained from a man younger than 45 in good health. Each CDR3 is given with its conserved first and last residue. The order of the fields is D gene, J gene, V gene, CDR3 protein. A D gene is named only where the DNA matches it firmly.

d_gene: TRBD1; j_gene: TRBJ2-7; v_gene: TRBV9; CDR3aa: CASSELPGQGHTYEQYF
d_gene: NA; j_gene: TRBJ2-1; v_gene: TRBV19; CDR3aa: CASSILSRSTYNEQFF
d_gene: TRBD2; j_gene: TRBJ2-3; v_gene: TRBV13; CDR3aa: CASSQYTAGGGTDTQYF
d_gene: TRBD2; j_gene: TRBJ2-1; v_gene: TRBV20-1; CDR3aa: CSTRPPSGGAHGQFF
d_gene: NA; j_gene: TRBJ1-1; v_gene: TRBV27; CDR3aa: CASRSGHWDTEAFF
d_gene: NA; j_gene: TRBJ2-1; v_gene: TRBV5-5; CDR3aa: CASSLAIGQTYNEQFF
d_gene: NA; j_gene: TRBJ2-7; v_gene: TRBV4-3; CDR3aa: CASSQGTEGKVYEQYF
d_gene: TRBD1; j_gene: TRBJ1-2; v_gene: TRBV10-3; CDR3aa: CAISEGQGDEGYTF
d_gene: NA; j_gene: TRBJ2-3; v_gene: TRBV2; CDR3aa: CASSQDRRHTDAQYF
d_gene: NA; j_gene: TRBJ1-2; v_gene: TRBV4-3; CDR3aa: CASSQGGFGYGYTF